A selection of T cell receptor beta chains follows, all from one sample in a study of response to subunit inactivated influenza vaccine. Using its own MiXCR run on the RT-PCR reads, TCRdb lists one record per CDR3 protein. The table records about 700,000 distinct CDR3 sequences, 11% to 15% of them present only once. The material was PBMCs from blood, obtained roughly 15 days before vaccination. These receptors were taken from a man between 45 and 60 years old who received an inactivated influenza vaccine. CDR3s include the opening cysteine and the closing phenylalanine or tryptophan. A D gene is named only where the DNA matches it firmly. Some rows mark clone size as missing; the rest say once, few, many or name a class of expanded clone.

j_call,d_call,clone_size,v_call,cdr3_nt,cdr3_aa
TRBJ2-5,TRBD2,.,TRBV28,TGTGCCAGCAGGCAACCTAGCGGGAGGGGACAAGAGACCCAGTACTTC,CASRQPSGRGQETQYF
TRBJ2-7,TRBD1,.,TRBV9,TGTGCCAGCAGCGCGACAGGGGGCGAAACTCCCTACGAGCAGTACTTC,CASSATGGETPYEQYF
TRBJ2-1,TRBD1,.,TRBV5-1,TGCGCCAGCAGCGTCCCGGGACAGGGCCATGAGCAGTTCTTC,CASSVPGQGHEQFF
TRBJ2-1,TRBD2,many,TRBV24-1,TGTGCCACCAGACTTTGGGGTCAGGGGCTAGCGGGACACAATGAGCAGTTCTTC,CATRLWGQGLAGHNEQFF
TRBJ2-7,.,many,TRBV14,TGTGCCAGCAGCCAAGGAGGCAGCTACGAGCAGTACTTC,CASSQGGSYEQYF
TRBJ1-5,.,few,TRBV10-3,TGTGCCATCAGTGACCAACCGACAGCCAATCAGCCCCAGCATTTT,CAISDQPTANQPQHF
TRBJ2-3,TRBD1,.,TRBV27,TGTGCCAGCACCCTAAAAGGGACAGGGCGGACAGATACGCAGTATTTT,CASTLKGTGRTDTQYF
TRBJ2-7,TRBD1,.,TRBV12-5,TGTGCTAGTGTTCCACGGGACAGGGTCCTCGAGCAGTACTTC,CASVPRDRVLEQYF
TRBJ1-4,.,.,TRBV5-1,TGCGCCAGCAGCTTGGAACCCGGAGAAAAACTGTTTTTT,CASSLEPGEKLFF
TRBJ2-1,.,.,TRBV20-1,TGCAGTGCTAGGAACGCGATACTGATGGATGAGCAGTTCTTC,CSARNAILMDEQFF
TRBJ1-2,.,many,TRBV11-2,TGTGCCAGCAGCCCCCAAACAGGGCTCCTCCCGTATGGCTACACCTTC,CASSPQTGLLPYGYTF
TRBJ2-7,TRBD1,few,TRBV12-3/TRBV12-4,TGTGCCAGCAGAAAGGGACAGGGGGCGTACGAGCAGTACTTC,CASRKGQGAYEQYF
TRBJ1-1,.,.,TRBV14,TGTGCCAGCAGCCAATACCGGGCCCCTCGTACCGAAGCTTTCTTT,CASSQYRAPRTEAFF
TRBJ2-5,TRBD2,many,TRBV20-1,TGCAGTGCTAGAGGATTTGGGAGACTAGCGGGAGTAGGAGAGACCCAGTACTTC,CSARGFGRLAGVGETQYF
TRBJ1-4,.,once,TRBV27,TGTGCCAGCAGTTTAGAGGGGGGCCGCGGAAAACTGTTTTTT,CASSLEGGRGKLFF
TRBJ2-3,.,.,TRBV24-1,TGTGCCACCAGTGATTTGCGGGGGGATACGCAGTATTTT,CATSDLRGDTQYF
TRBJ2-7,.,few,TRBV6-1,TGTGCCAGCAGTGAAATGAGCTCCTACGAGCAGTACTTC,CASSEMSSYEQYF
TRBJ1-2,TRBD1,.,TRBV12-3/TRBV12-4,TGTGCCAGCAGTTTAGCGAGGCAGGGGGCTGGAGGCTACACCTTC,CASSLARQGAGGYTF
TRBJ2-2,TRBD1,many,TRBV5-1,TGCGCCAGCAGCCCCCGGACAGGGGCAAACACCGGGGAGCTGTTTTTT,CASSPRTGANTGELFF
TRBJ1-1,TRBD1,.,TRBV20-1,TGCAGTTCAAGCGGACAGGGCACTGAAGCTTTCTTT,CSSSGQGTEAFF
TRBJ2-1,.,few,TRBV7-9,TGTGCCAGCAGCTTAGACAAGACAGGTGAGCAGTTCTTC,CASSLDKTGEQFF
TRBJ2-5,.,many,TRBV18,TGTGCCAGCAGCCGTCGGGAGACCCAGTACTTC,CASSRRETQYF
TRBJ2-1,.,few,TRBV4-3,TGCGCCAGCAGCCAAGATATGTGGAGAGAGCAGTTCTTC,CASSQDMWREQFF
TRBJ2-3,TRBD1,many,TRBV12-3/TRBV12-4,TGTGCCAGCAGTATACAGGGGGCGCAAACAGATACGCAGTATTTT,CASSIQGAQTDTQYF
TRBJ2-1,TRBD2,few,TRBV12-3/TRBV12-4,TGTGCCAGCAGCCCTCGAGCGGGGGGGCCCAATGAGCAGTTCTTC,CASSPRAGGPNEQFF
TRBJ2-2,.,few,TRBV15,TGTGCCACCAGCAGAGGAGCAGACAACACCGGGGAGCTGTTTTTT,CATSRGADNTGELFF
TRBJ2-4,TRBD1,few,TRBV29-1,TGCAGCGTTGAATGGACAGGGGGCGGGAACATTCAGTACTTC,CSVEWTGGGNIQYF
TRBJ2-3,TRBD2,.,TRBV11-2,TGTGCCAGCAGCGGGGGGCTAGCGGGTCCTCTTAGCACAGATACGCAGTATTTT,CASSGGLAGPLSTDTQYF
TRBJ2-5,TRBD1,few,TRBV6-1,TGTGCCAGCAATCGAGGACAGGGCGGCGGGACCCAGTACTTC,CASNRGQGGGTQYF
TRBJ1-5,.,.,TRBV3-1,TGTGCCAGCAGCCAAGATGGCAGCGTTGATCAGCCCCAGCATTTT,CASSQDGSVDQPQHF
TRBJ2-3,.,.,TRBV9,TGTGCCAGCAGCGTAACGGGGGCCCCCACAGATACGCAGTATTTT,CASSVTGAPTDTQYF
TRBJ1-4,TRBD1,.,TRBV10-2,TGCGCCAGCAGTGCGACAGGGGGGTATGAAAAACTGTTTTTT,CASSATGGYEKLFF
TRBJ1-2,.,.,TRBV18,TGTGCCAGCGCCGCCCCGGGGGGCTATGGCTACACCTTC,CASAAPGGYGYTF
TRBJ1-4,.,.,TRBV20-1,TGCAGTGCCCCCTTACTCGACAGGTTGATTTTT,CSAPLLDRLIF
TRBJ1-2,.,many,TRBV5-1,TGCGCCAGCAGCTTGGATCCAGTTAGCTATGGCTACACCTTC,CASSLDPVSYGYTF
TRBJ2-7,TRBD2,few,TRBV29-1,TGCAGCGTGGAACTTCCCCCGGGACTAGCGCCCTACGAGCAGTACTTC,CSVELPPGLAPYEQYF
TRBJ1-5,.,few,TRBV15,TGTGCCACCAGCCGCGGGCAGGGTCTGGAGCAGCCCCAGCATTTT,CATSRGQGLEQPQHF
TRBJ1-3,.,few,TRBV15,TGTGCCACCAGCAGCCAGAGCTCTGGAAACACCATATATTTT,CATSSQSSGNTIYF
TRBJ2-7,TRBD1,many,TRBV7-9,TGTGCCAGCAGCCTGGGACAGGGAGCGGGCGAGCAGTACTTC,CASSLGQGAGEQYF
TRBJ2-1,TRBD2,many,TRBV7-2,TGTGCCAGCAGCTTAGATTCGGCGGGGGGGTACAATGAGCAGTTCTTC,CASSLDSAGGYNEQFF
TRBJ2-2,.,.,TRBV21-1,TGTGCCAGCAGCACTGCGGGACAGGGCTTCACCGGGGAGCTGTTTTTT,CASSTAGQGFTGELFF
TRBJ1-6,.,.,TRBV12-3/TRBV12-4,TGTGCCAGCAGTTTAGCGCGGCAGGGAAATTCACCCCTCCACTTT,CASSLARQGNSPLHF
TRBJ1-1,.,many,TRBV12-3/TRBV12-4,TGTGCCAGCAGTTTTCGGAGGGGGACTGAAGCTTTCTTT,CASSFRRGTEAFF
TRBJ2-1,TRBD2,once,TRBV24-1,TGTGGGGCCAGTGATCTCGGGAGGTCCTTTCATGAGCAGTTCTTC,CGASDLGRSFHEQFF
TRBJ2-7,.,.,TRBV6-2/TRBV6-3,TGTGCCAGCAGTTACTCGGACTTGCTCTACGAGCAGTACTTC,CASSYSDLLYEQYF
TRBJ2-1,.,few,TRBV7-2,TGTGCCAGCAGCCTTATGGGCCGCAATGAGCAGTTCTTC,CASSLMGRNEQFF
TRBJ1-1,.,few,TRBV11-1,TGTGCCAGCAGCTTCGGGCCCCACGCCGGTGAAGCTTTCTTT,CASSFGPHAGEAFF
TRBJ1-5,.,.,TRBV12-3/TRBV12-4,TGTGCCAGCAGTTTAGGACCTAACAGGGATCAGCCCCAGCATTTT,CASSLGPNRDQPQHF
TRBJ2-1,.,.,TRBV7-9,TGTGCCAGCACCGCCCTAAGAGGCGGGGCCTTTGAGCAGTTCTTC,CASTALRGGAFEQFF
TRBJ1-2,.,.,TRBV12-3/TRBV12-4,TGTGCCAGCAGTTTAGGGAGTTTTGGCTACACCTTC,CASSLGSFGYTF
TRBJ2-6,.,many,TRBV29-1,TGCAGCGTTGGTCAGGGGAATGGGGCCAACGTCCTGACTTTC,CSVGQGNGANVLTF
TRBJ1-5,.,.,TRBV12-3/TRBV12-4,TGTGCCAGCAGTTTTGGACAACTGGGGAATCAGCCCCAGCATTTT,CASSFGQLGNQPQHF
TRBJ2-4,.,few,TRBV28,TGTGCCAGCAGTTTGGAGGGGGCGCCCCTCCTAGCCAAAAACATTCAGTACTTC,CASSLEGAPLLAKNIQYF
TRBJ1-2,TRBD1,.,TRBV2,TGTGCCAGCAACTCGGACAGGTCCTCTTATGGCTACACCTTC,CASNSDRSSYGYTF
TRBJ2-7,.,many,TRBV3-1,TGTGCCAGCAGCCGAGGACGCGAGCAGTACTTC,CASSRGREQYF
TRBJ2-7,.,.,TRBV10-3,TGTGCCATCAGTGCAGGACACGGCTCCTACGAGCAGTACTTC,CAISAGHGSYEQYF